The present T cell receptor beta chain was sequenced within a study of shared clonotypes between healthy human individuals. Assay: immunoSEQ multiplex PCR; the TCRdb copy retains only in-frame clones and omits some. The sample includes 1.6 million or so clones, approximately 97% seen only once; the top ten take about 1.2%. Specimen: naive CD4+ T cells sorted from blood. Subset indicated: CD45RA+ positively selected. The receptor's source is a man under 40 in good health.

CDR3 region: CATAGTLNTGELFF. The CDR3 DNA reads as TGCGCCACCGCCGGGACACTTAACACCGGGGAGCTGTTTTTT. The chain uses TRBV5-1 and TRBJ2-2, with a possible D match to TRBD1 (6 bases). The CDR3 covers 14 residues. Trimming took off 9 bases at V and 2 bases at J, with 14 bases between the two ends. CDR1 and CDR2 (germline): SGHRS, YFSETQ.